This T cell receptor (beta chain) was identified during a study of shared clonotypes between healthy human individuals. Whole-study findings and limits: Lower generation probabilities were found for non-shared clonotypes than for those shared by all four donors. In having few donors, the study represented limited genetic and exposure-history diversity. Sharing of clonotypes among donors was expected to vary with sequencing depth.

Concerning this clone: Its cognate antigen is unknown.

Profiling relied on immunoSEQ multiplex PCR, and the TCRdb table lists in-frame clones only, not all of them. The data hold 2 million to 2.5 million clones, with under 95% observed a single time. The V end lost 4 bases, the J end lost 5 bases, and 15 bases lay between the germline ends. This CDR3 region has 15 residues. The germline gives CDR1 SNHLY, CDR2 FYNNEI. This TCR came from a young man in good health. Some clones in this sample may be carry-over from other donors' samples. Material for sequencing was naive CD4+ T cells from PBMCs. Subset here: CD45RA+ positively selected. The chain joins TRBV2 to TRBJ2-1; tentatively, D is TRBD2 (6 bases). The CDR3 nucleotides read TGTGCCAGCAGTGTTGAGAGCGGGCGTAACAATGAGCAGTTCTTC. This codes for CASSVESGRNNEQFF.